One sample yielded the 29 T cell receptor beta chains listed below, sequenced in a study of cytomegalovirus exposure and HLA in healthy donors. PCR employed 60 Vbeta and 13 Jbeta primers. Some clones are missing from TCRdb's copy, which holds only in-frame ones; the method was immunoSEQ multiplex PCR. The sample includes 150,000 to 250,000 clones, less than 85% seen only once; the top ten take less than 2%. The material sequenced was PBMCs. These TCRs come from a girl under 18 in good health and CMV-seropositive.

The chain employs TRBV29-1 and TRBJ1-2; a possible D gene is TRBD1 (5 bases). The V gene lost 7 bases and the J gene lost 1 base, with 10 bases spanning the gap. This CDR3 contains 12 residues. CDR1 is SQVTM and CDR2 is ANQGSEA in the germline V gene. The CDR3 protein is CSGKTVNYGYTF. In DNA, the CDR3 is TGCAGCGGAAAGACAGTTAACTATGGCTACACCTTC.

The chain recombines TRBV27 with TRBJ2-3; D may be TRBD2 (5 bases). Trimming pared 3 bases from V and 2 bases from J, leaving 6 bases between. Germline lookup yields CDR1 MNHEY and CDR2 SMNVEV (reference sequence). The CDR3 is 13 amino acids. CDR3 in amino acids: CASSFGVTDTQYF. The CDR3 bases are TGTGCCAGCAGTTTCGGGGTCACAGATACGCAGTATTTT.

The chain combines TRBV19 with TRBJ1-5; a weak D match, TRBD1 (5 bases). Trimming shortened V by 4 bases and J by 7 bases, and 11 bases separated the two germline ends. CDR1 is LNHDA and CDR2 is SQIVND in the germline V gene (reference sequence). There are 13 residues in the CDR3. This CDR3 is CASSRQGGQPQHF. The CDR3 nucleotides read TGTGCCAGTAGTAGGCAGGGTGGACAGCCCCAGCATTTT. Variable domain in full (rest from reference TRBV19 and TRBJ1-5): DGGITQSPKYLFRKEGQNVTLSCEQNLNHDAMYWYRQDPGQGLRLIYYSQIVNDFQKGDIAEGYSVSREKKESFPLTVTSAQKNPTAFYLCASSRQGGQPQHFGDGTRLSIL.

The sample holds one count of this clone. This chain links TRBV9 with TRBJ2-1; tentatively, D is TRBD1 (7 bases). The CDR3 has 14 amino acids. The germline V and J ends were trimmed by 4 bases and 3 bases, with 11 bases remaining between them. CDR1 and CDR2 (germline): SGDLS, YYNGEE. The CDR3: CASSPGDSYNEQFF. For the CDR3, the DNA is TGTGCCAGCAGCCCGGGGGACAGCTACAATGAGCAGTTCTTC.

V gene TRBV12-5 combines with J gene TRBJ2-7; tentative D call: TRBD1 (5 bases). V dropped 4 bases and J dropped 6 bases, with 13 bases sitting between them. Germline CDR1 is LGHNT and CDR2 is FRNRAP. This CDR3 region has 13 residues. The CDR3 sequence is CASGWGNFGEQYF. The CDR3 DNA reads TGTGCTAGTGGTTGGGGCAACTTTGGCGAGCAGTACTTC. Supplemented by reference TRBV12-5 and TRBJ2-7, the full variable domain reads DARVTQTPRHKVTEMGQEVTMRCQPILGHNTVFWYRQTMMQGLELLAYFRNRAPLDDSGMPKDRFSAEMPDATLATLKIQPSEPRDSAVYFCASGWGNFGEQYFGPGTRLTVT.

This clone was observed once. The rearrangement joins TRBV5-1 to TRBJ1-5, with a possible D match to TRBD1 (5 bases). V was trimmed by 4 bases and J by 2 bases, leaving 10 bases between them. The CDR3 is 14 residues long. Germline CDR1 SGHRS, CDR2 YFSETQ. The CDR3: CASSPGVGNQPQHF. The CDR3 DNA sequence: TGCGCCAGCAGCCCGGGGGTTGGCAATCAGCCCCAGCATTTT.

Of note for this clone: Other DNA sequences within the sample encode an identical CDR3. CDR3 nucleotide sequence: TGTGCCAGTAGTACATCCGGGGGCAATCAGCCCCAGCATTTT. Translation: CASSTSGGNQPQHF. V and J are TRBV19 and TRBJ1-5; D gene unclear. The CDR3 is 14 residues long. Germline V gene lookup returns CDR1 LNHDA and CDR2 SQIVND (reference sequence). V lost 4 bases and J 2 bases, leaving 9 bases between the germline ends.

This chain joins TRBV19 and TRBJ1-2, with 10 nucleotides matching TRBD1. The CDR3 has 15 amino acids. V trimming: 5 bases; J trimming: 4 bases; junction bases outside the gene matches: 7. The germline V gene encodes CDR1 LNHDA and CDR2 SQIVND (reference sequence). The CDR3 coding sequence is TGTGCCAGTAGTCCAGACAGGGGGCGCATCTATGGCTACACCTTC. Encoded protein: CASSPDRGRIYGYTF.

The chain employs TRBV27 and TRBJ2-7; TRBD2 is a possible D gene (7 bases). V was cut by 0 bases and J by 3 bases, with 15 bases left in between. Germline CDR1 and CDR2: MNHEY and SMNVEV (reference sequence). This CDR3 is built from 16 residues. CDR3 DNA sequence: TGTGCCAGCAGTTTATCACTCGGGGGAGGGGGCTACGAGCAGTACTTC. Translated, it gives CASSLSLGGGGYEQYF.

In DNA, the CDR3 is TGTGCCAGCAGCTTTTCCGATCAGCCCCAGCATTTT. Translated, it gives CASSFSDQPQHF. This chain joins TRBV7-2 and TRBJ1-5; D uncertain. Trimming took off 3 bases at V and 5 bases at J, with 5 bases between the two ends. Germline CDR1 and CDR2: SGHTA and FQGNSA. The CDR3 has 12 residues.

The gene calls are TRBV2 and TRBJ2-7; D uncertain. The germline V gene has CDR1 SNHLY and CDR2 FYNNEI. This CDR3 is built from 11 residues. The V end was cut by 4 bases, the J end by 4 bases, with 5 bases between. The CDR3 coding sequence is TGTGCCAGCAGTGTCGGGTACGAGCAGTACTTC. This codes for CASSVGYEQYF.

This sequence joins TRBV5-1 and TRBJ1-4; 11 nucleotides agree with TRBD1. Per the germline V gene, CDR1 is SGHRS and CDR2 is YFSETQ. Trimming removed 3 bases from V and 8 bases from J; junction bases left unmatched: 3. This CDR3 is 14 amino acids long. The CDR3 region is CASSSGTGGEKLFF. In DNA form, the CDR3 reads TGCGCCAGCAGCTCAGGGACAGGGGGAGAAAAACTGTTTTTT.

The chain combines TRBV11-2 with TRBJ1-1; D perhaps matches TRBD1 (5 bases). The germline CDR1 and CDR2 sequences are SGHAT and FQNNGV. CDR3 size: 15 residues. Trimming took 0 bases from V and 4 from J, leaving 12 bases between them. The CDR3 DNA is TGTGCCAGCAGCTTAGACGCCCGGGGGAGCACTGAAGCTTTCTTT. Protein: CASSLDARGSTEAFF.

V usage is TRBV9 and J usage is TRBJ2-3, with D perhaps matching TRBD2 (7 bases). The CDR3 is 16 amino acids. V was cut by 0 bases and J by 4 bases, with 15 bases left in between. The V gene's germline CDR1 is SGDLS and CDR2 YYNGEE. DNA for the CDR3: TGTGCCAGCAGCGTAGAGGTGGGGGGGGGCGCAGATACGCAGTATTTT. It is translated as CASSVEVGGGADTQYF.

The rearrangement joins TRBV5-4 to TRBJ2-3; D might be TRBD2 (5 bases). The length of the CDR3 is 19 residues. Per the germline V gene, CDR1 is SGHNT and CDR2 is YYREEE (reference sequence). Trimming cost V 5 bases and J 0 bases, with 25 bases left between them. CDR3: CASRKIRGRLAESTDTQYF. The CDR3 nucleotides are TGTGCCAGCAGAAAAATACGGGGTCGGCTAGCAGAAAGCACAGATACGCAGTATTTT. Looking up the rest from reference TRBV5-4 and TRBJ2-3 gives the full variable domain: ETGVTQSPTHLIKTRGQQVTLRCSSQSGHNTVSWYQQALGQGPQFIFQYYREEENGRGNFPPRFSGLQFPNYSSELNVNALELDDSALYLCASRKIRGRLAESTDTQYFGPGTRLTVL.

This clone has a handful of counts. The gene calls are TRBV21-1 and TRBJ2-3; the DNA was not compared with TRBD2, the D call given in the table. TRBV21-1 is a pseudogene locus. CDR3 length: 16 amino acids. In nucleotides, the CDR3 is TGTGCCAGCAGCAACCGGGACTGGGTCAGCACAGATACGCAGTATTTT. Residues: CASSNRDWVSTDTQYF.

This chain joins TRBV2 and TRBJ2-2; 9 nucleotides line up with TRBD2. The germline CDR1 and CDR2 sequences are SNHLY and FYNNEI. J lost 5 bases, V lost 7 bases, and 11 bases had no gene match. The CDR3 runs to 16 residues. The CDR3 loop is CASTSGFSGGTGELFF. In nucleotides, the CDR3 is TGTGCCAGCACAAGTGGGTTTAGCGGGGGTACCGGGGAGCTGTTTTTT.

This clone was seen a single time. This chain connects TRBV6-1 to TRBJ1-2; TRBD1 is a possible D gene (6 bases). The length of the CDR3 is 14 residues. Germline CDR1 is MNHNS and CDR2 is SASEGT. Trimming took off 7 bases at V and 7 bases at J, with 19 bases between the two ends. The CDR3 spells CASTQTGGRGGYTF. The CDR3 nucleotides read TGTGCCAGCACCCAAACGGGGGGGCGCGGTGGCTACACCTTC.

The chain joins TRBV29-1 to TRBJ1-1; no definite D call. CDR3 length: 13 residues. CDR1 is SQVTM, CDR2 ANQGSEA, per germline. V lost 5 bases, J lost 4 bases, and 14 bases lay in between. The CDR3 here is CSVLSRDLTEAFF. CDR3 nucleotide sequence: TGCAGCGTTTTGAGTAGAGATCTCACTGAAGCTTTCTTT.

The chain combines TRBV4-2 with TRBJ2-5; TRBD2 aligns across 8 bases. Trimming cost V 6 bases and J 2 bases; bases outside gene matches: 11. The CDR3 contains 16 residues. CDR1 is LGHNA and CDR2 is YNFKEQ in the germline V gene. CDR3: CASSLGRAGEQETQYF. CDR3 coding DNA: TGTGCCAGCAGTTTAGGGCGAGCGGGGGAACAAGAGACCCAGTACTTC.

V is TRBV10-3 and J is TRBJ2-3; 10 positions match TRBD1. The junction had 7 bases not matched to a gene; V was cut back by 6 bases and J by 1 base. The germline CDR1 and CDR2 sequences are ENHRY and SYGVKD. The CDR3 covers 16 residues. CDR3 amino acids: CAIRNGQGDRTDTQYF. The CDR3 region has the DNA TGTGCCATCAGGAACGGACAGGGGGACCGCACAGATACGCAGTATTTT.

The chain carries TRBV5-1 and TRBJ2-1; no definite D call. The CDR3 spans 13 residues. CDR1 is SGHRS and CDR2 is YFSETQ in the germline V gene. V was pared by 4 bases and J by 1 base, with 6 bases between. CDR3 sequence: CASSPRSYNEQFF. In DNA form, the CDR3 reads TGCGCCAGCAGCCCCCGGTCCTACAATGAGCAGTTCTTC.

The rearrangement uses TRBV11-2 and TRBJ2-7; tentative D call: TRBD2 (6 bases). Trimming took 1 base from V and 3 from J, leaving 19 bases between them. The CDR3 sequence is 17 residues long. Germline V gene data show CDR1 as SGHAT and CDR2 as FQNNGV. CDR3 sequence reads: CASSLGTRTDYYYEQYF. In DNA, the CDR3 is TGTGCCAGCAGCTTAGGCACAAGGACGGACTATTACTACGAGCAGTACTTC. The whole variable domain, remainder taken from reference TRBV11-2 and TRBJ2-7, is EAGVAQSPRYKIIEKRQSVAFWCNPISGHATLYWYQQILGQGPKLLIQFQNNGVVDDSQLPKDRFSAERLKGVDSTLKIQPAKLEDSAVYLCASSLGTRTDYYYEQYFGPGTRLTVT.

This chain connects TRBV4-3 to TRBJ2-7, with D possibly TRBD1 on 5 matching bases. Germline CDR1 reads LGHNA; CDR2 reads YSLEER. The CDR3 runs to 13 residues. Trimming left V 5 bases short and J 5 bases short, with 13 bases between. The chain's CDR3 is CASSYQGRDEQYF. For the CDR3, the DNA is TGCGCCAGCAGCTACCAGGGCAGGGACGAGCAGTACTTC.

J is TRBJ2-5 and V is TRBV7-9, with D possibly matching TRBD2 (6 bases). Germline assignment: CDR1 SEHNR and CDR2 FQNEAQ (reference sequence). Trimming left V 5 bases short and J 5 bases short, with 12 bases between. CDR3 length: 13 amino acids. DNA of the CDR3: TGTGCCAGCAGCCGGGGACTGGCGGAGACCCAGTACTTC. Translated: CASSRGLAETQYF.

The chain employs TRBV19 and TRBJ1-6; D is unclear. From germline, CDR1 is LNHDA and CDR2 SQIVND (reference sequence). Trimming left V 3 bases short and J 7 bases short, with 13 bases between. The CDR3 consists of 15 residues. CDR3 nucleotides: TGTGCCAGTAGTATTGGAGGGAGTGGCAATTCACCCCTCCACTTT. It encodes CASSIGGSGNSPLHF.

The V and J genes are TRBV30 and TRBJ1-5; possible D gene TRBD1, 6 bases. In germline, CDR1 is GTSNPN, CDR2 SVGIG (reference sequence). The CDR3 has 16 amino acids. V was clipped by 7 bases and J by 5 bases, with 24 bases between them. In nucleotides, the CDR3 is TGTGCCTCCATGGTGGGCAGGGGAAAGTTTGATCAGCCCCAGCATTTT. Amino acids: CASMVGRGKFDQPQHF.

V usage is TRBV10-3 and J usage is TRBJ1-4, with 8 bases matching TRBD1. Germline V lookup: CDR1 ENHRY, CDR2 SYGVKD. Trimming removed 6 bases from V and 7 bases from J; junction bases left unmatched: 7. This CDR3 is 14 amino acids long. Here the CDR3 reads CAIRGQGDFEKLFF. The CDR3 DNA is TGTGCCATCAGAGGACAGGGTGATTTTGAAAAACTGTTTTTT.

This clone occurred once. The chain couples TRBV19 to TRBJ2-7; a possible D gene is TRBD1 (6 bases). The CDR3 is made up of 14 amino acids. Germline CDR1 is LNHDA and CDR2 is SQIVND (reference sequence). Trimming pared 7 bases from V and 0 bases from J, leaving 13 bases between. Here the CDR3 reads CASTTGTSSYEQYF. CDR3 nucleotides: TGTGCCAGTACCACCGGGACAAGCTCCTACGAGCAGTACTTC.